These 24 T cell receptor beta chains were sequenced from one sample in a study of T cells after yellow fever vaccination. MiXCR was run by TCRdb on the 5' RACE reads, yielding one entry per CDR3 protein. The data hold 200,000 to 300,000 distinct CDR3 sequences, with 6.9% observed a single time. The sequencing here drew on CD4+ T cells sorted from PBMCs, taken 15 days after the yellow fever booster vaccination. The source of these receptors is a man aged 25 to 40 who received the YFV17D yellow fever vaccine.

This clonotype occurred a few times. This CDR3 is CAWRDGAQLGQYF. Written as DNA, the CDR3 is TGTGCCTGGAGAGACGGTGCCCAACTTGGGCAGTACTTC. V gene TRBV30 combines with J gene TRBJ2-7; D is unresolved. Per the germline V gene, CDR1 is GTSNPN and CDR2 is SVGIG (reference sequence). Trimming left V 3 bases short and J 9 bases short, with 18 bases between. The CDR3 totals 13 residues.

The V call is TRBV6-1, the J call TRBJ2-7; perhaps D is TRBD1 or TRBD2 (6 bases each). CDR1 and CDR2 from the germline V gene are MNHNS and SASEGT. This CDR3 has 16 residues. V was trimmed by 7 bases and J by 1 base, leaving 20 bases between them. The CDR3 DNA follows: TGTGCCAGCACGGACACATTTGGGGGGCTTTCCTACGAGCAGTACTTC. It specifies CASTDTFGGLSYEQYF.

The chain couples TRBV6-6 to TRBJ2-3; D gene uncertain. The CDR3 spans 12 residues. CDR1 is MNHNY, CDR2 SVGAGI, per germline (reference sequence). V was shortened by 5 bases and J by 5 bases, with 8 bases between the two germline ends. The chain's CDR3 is CASSIRRDTQYF. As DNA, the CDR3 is TGTGCCAGCAGTATTCGTAGAGATACGCAGTATTTT.

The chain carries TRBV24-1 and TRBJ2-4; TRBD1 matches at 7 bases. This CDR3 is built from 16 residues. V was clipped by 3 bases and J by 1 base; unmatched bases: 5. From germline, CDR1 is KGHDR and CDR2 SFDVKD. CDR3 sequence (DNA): TGTGCCACCAGTGATCCAACAGGGGAGGCCAAAAACATTCAGTACTTC. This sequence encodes CATSDPTGEAKNIQYF.

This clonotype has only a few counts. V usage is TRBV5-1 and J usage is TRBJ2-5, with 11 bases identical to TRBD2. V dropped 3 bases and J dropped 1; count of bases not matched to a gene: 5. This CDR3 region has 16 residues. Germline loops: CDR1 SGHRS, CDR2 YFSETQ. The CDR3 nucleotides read TGCGCCAGCAGCTACGGCGGGACTAGCGGCCAAGAGACCCAGTACTTC. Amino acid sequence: CASSYGGTSGQETQYF.

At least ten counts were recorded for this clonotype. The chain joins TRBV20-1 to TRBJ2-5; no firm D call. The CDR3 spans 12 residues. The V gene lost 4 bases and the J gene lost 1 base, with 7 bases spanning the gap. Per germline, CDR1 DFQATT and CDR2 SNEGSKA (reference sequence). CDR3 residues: CSATQFQETQYF. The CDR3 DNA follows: TGCAGTGCTACCCAGTTCCAAGAGACCCAGTACTTC.

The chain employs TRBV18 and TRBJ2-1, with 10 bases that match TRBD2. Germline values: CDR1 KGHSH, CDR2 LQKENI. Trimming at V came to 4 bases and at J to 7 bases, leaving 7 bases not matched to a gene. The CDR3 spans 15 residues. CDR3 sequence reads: CASSQTSGNVNEQFF. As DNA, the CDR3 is TGTGCCAGCTCACAAACTAGCGGGAATGTTAATGAGCAGTTCTTC.

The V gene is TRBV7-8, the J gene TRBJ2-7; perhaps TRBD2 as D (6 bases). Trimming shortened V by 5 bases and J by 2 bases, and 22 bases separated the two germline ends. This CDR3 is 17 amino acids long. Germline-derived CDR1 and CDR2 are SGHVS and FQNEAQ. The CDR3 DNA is TGTGCCAGCAGCCACGCGACCGGTGGGCGGGGTACCTACGAGCAGTACTTC. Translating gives CASSHATGGRGTYEQYF.

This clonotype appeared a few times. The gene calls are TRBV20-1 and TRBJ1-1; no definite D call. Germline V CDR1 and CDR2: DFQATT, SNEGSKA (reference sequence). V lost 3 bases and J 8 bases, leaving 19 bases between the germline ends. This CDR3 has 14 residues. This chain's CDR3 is CSARGPAQMAEAFF. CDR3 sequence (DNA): TGCAGTGCTAGGGGCCCGGCCCAGATGGCCGAAGCTTTCTTT.

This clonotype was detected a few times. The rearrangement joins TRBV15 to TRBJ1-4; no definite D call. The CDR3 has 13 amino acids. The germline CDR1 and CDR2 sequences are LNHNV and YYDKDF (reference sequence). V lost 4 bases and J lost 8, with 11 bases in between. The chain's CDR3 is CATSTGTYEKLFF. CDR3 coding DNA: TGTGCCACCAGCACAGGTACCTACGAAAAACTGTTTTTT.

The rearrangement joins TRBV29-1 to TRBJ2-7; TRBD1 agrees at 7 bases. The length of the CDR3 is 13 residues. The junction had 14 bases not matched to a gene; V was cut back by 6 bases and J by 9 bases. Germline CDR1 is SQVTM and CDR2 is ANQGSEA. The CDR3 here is CSVRDRHSMGQYF. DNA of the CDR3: TGCAGCGTCCGGGACAGACATTCTATGGGGCAGTACTTC.

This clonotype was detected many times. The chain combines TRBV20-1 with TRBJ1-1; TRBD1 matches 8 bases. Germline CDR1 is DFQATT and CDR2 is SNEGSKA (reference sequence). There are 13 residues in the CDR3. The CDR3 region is CRVDRGPNTEAFF. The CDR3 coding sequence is TGCAGGGTAGACAGGGGACCGAACACTGAAGCTTTCTTT.

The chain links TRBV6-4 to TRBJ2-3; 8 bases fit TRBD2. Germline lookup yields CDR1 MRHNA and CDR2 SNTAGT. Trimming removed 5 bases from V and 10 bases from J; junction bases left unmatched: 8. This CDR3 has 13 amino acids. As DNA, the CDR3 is TGTGCCAGCAGTTTACACTTGCGGGAGGCGCAGTATTTT. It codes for CASSLHLREAQYF.

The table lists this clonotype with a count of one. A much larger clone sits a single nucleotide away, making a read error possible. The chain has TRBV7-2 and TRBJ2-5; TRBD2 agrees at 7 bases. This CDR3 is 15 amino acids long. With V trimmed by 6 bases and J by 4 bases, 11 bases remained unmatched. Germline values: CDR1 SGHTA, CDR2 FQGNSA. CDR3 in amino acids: CASSYYRGVRETQYF. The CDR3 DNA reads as TGTGCCAGCAGTTATTACCGGGGGGTACGAGAGACCCAGTACTTC.

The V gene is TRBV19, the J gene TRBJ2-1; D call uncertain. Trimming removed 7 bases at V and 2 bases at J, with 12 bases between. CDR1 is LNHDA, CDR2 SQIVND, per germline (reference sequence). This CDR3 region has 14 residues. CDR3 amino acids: CASTETRAYNEQFF. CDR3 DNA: TGTGCCAGTACGGAAACTCGTGCCTACAATGAGCAGTTCTTC.

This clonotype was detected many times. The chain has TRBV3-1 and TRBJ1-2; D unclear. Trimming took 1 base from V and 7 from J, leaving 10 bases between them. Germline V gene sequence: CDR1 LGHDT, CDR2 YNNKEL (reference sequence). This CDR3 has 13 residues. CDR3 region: CASSQAGWSGYTF. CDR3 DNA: TGTGCCAGCAGCCAAGCGGGGTGGTCTGGCTACACCTTC.

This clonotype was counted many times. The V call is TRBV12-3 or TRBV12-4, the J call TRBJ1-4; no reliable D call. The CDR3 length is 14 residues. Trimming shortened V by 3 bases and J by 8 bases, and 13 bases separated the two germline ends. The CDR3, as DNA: TGTGCCAGCAGTTTGGGAAGCGCCGGAGAAAAACTGTTTTTT. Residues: CASSLGSAGEKLFF.

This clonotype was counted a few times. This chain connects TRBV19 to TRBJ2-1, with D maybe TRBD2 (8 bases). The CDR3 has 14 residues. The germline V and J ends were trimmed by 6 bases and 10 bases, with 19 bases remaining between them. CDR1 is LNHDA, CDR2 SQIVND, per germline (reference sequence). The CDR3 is CASSPLPGGGEQFF. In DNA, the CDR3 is TGTGCCAGTAGCCCCCTGCCGGGAGGGGGCGAGCAGTTCTTC.

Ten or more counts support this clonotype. The CDR3 here is CASTRGGGEDTQYF. The CDR3 coding sequence is TGTGCCAGCACCAGGGGGGGAGGGGAAGATACGCAGTATTTT. The chain uses TRBV12-3 or TRBV12-4 and TRBJ2-3; D is possibly TRBD1 or TRBD2 (7 bases each). The CDR3 is 14 amino acids. The V end lost 7 bases, the J end lost 5 bases, and 16 bases lay between the germline ends.

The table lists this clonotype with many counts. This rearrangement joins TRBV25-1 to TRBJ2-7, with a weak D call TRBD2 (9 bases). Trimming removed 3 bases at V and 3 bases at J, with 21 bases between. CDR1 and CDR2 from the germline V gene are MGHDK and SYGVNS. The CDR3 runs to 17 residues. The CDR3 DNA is TGTGCCAGCAGTGACCCCAGGGGGCGGGAGGGCCGCTACGAGCAGTACTTC. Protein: CASSDPRGREGRYEQYF.

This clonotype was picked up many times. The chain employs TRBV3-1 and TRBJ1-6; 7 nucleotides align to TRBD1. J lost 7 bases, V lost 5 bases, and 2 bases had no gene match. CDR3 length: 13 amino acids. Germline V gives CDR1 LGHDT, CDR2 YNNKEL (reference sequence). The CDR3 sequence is CASSWTGNSPLHF. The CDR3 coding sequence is TGTGCCAGCAGCTGGACAGGAAATTCACCCCTCCACTTT.

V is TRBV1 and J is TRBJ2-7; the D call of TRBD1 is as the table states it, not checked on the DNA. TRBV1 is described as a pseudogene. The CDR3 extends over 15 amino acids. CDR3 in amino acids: CTSSEGTAGVYEQYF. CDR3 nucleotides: TGCACCAGCAGCGAAGGCACAGCCGGGGTCTACGAGCAGTACTTC.

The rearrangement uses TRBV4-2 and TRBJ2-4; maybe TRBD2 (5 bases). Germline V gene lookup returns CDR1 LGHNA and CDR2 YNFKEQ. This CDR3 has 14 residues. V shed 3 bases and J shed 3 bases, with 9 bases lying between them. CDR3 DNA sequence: TGTGCCAGCAGCCAGGGAGTTTACAAAAACATTCAGTACTTC. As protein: CASSQGVYKNIQYF.

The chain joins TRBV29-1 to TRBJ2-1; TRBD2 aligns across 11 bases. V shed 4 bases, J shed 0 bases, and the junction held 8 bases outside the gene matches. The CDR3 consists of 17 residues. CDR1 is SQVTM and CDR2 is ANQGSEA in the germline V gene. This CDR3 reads CSVVASGRRDSYNEQFF. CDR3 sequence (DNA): TGCAGCGTTGTTGCTAGCGGGAGGCGGGACTCCTACAATGAGCAGTTCTTC.